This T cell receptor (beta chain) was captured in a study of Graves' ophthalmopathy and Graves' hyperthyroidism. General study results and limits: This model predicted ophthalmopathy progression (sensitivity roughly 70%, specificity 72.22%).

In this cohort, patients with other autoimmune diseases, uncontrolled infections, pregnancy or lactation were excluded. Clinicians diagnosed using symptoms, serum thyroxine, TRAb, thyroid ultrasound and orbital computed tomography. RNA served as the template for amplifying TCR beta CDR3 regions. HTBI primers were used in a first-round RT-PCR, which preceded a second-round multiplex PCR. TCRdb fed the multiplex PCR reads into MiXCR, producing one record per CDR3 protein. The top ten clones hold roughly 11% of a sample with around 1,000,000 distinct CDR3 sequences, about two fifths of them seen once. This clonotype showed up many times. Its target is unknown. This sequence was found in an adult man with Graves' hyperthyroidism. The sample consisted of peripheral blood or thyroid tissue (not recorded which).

The CDR3 region is CASSPKDVRASEQYF. As DNA, the CDR3 is TGTGCCAGCAGCCCCAAAGATGTGAGGGCCTCCGAGCAGTACTTC. The gene calls are TRBV7-9 and TRBJ2-7; maybe TRBD2 (5 bases). The germline CDR1 and CDR2 sequences are SEHNR and FQNEAQ (reference sequence). The CDR3 is made up of 15 amino acids. Trimming left V 5 bases short and J 6 bases short, with 20 bases between. Based on the CDR3 plus reference TRBV7-9 and TRBJ2-7, the full variable domain is DTGVSQNPRHKITKRGQNVTFRCDPISEHNRLYWYRQTLGQGPEFLTYFQNEAQLEKSRLLSDRFSAERPKGSFSTLEIQRTEQGDSAMYLCASSPKDVRASEQYFGPGTRLTVT.